The 30 T cell receptor beta chains given below trace back to one sample, sequenced in a study of metastatic and nonmetastatic thyroid tumors. MiXCR re-clonotyped the PCR reads for TCRdb. The table lists about 43,000 clones, under 4% of them singletons. Each patient came to thyroid surgery without any prior treatment (of any kind). The sequenced sample was blood. These receptors originate from a female donor with papillary thyroid cancer or a benign thyroid nodule (not recorded which). Some clones in this sample may be carry-over from other donors' samples.

This clone turned up a few times. The chain joins TRBV11-3 to TRBJ2-3; D is unresolved. The germline V gene encodes CDR1 SGHNT and CDR2 YENEEA. V was pared by 7 bases and J by 0 bases, with 11 bases between. The CDR3 totals 14 residues. As DNA, the CDR3 is TGTGCCAGCACCCTCTCCCCTAGCACAGATACGCAGTATTTT. Its translation is CASTLSPSTDTQYF.

J is TRBJ2-1 and V is TRBV7-2; a weak D match, TRBD2 (6 bases). CDR3 length: 16 amino acids. The V gene's germline CDR1 is SGHTA and CDR2 FQGNSA. Trimming cost V 1 base and J 6 bases, with 16 bases left between them. CDR3 nucleotides: TGTGCCAGCAGCTTAGGGAGGGAGTTACCCTTCAATGAGCAGTTCTTC. It translates to CASSLGRELPFNEQFF.

This clone was recorded a few times. The chain employs TRBV28 and TRBJ1-2, with unresolved D. Germline-derived CDR1 and CDR2 are MDHEN and SYDVKM. The germline V and J ends were trimmed by 3 bases and 5 bases, with 16 bases remaining between them. There are 15 residues in the CDR3. As DNA, the CDR3 is TGTGCCAGCAGTTTCATAGATGATTTATGGTATGGCTACACCTTC. It translates to CASSFIDDLWYGYTF.

In this sample, this clone turned up many times. The J gene is TRBJ1-2, the V gene TRBV6-1; 8 bases line up with TRBD1. V shed 6 bases, J shed 0 bases, and the junction held 15 bases outside the gene matches. From germline, CDR1 is MNHNS and CDR2 SASEGT. The CDR3 length is 18 residues. The CDR3 DNA reads TGTGCCAGCAGAGTCGGGACAGGAGAAGGGAGAGCTAACTATGGCTACACCTTC. This gives the protein CASRVGTGEGRANYGYTF.

This clone was picked up a small number of times. CDR3 coding DNA: TGTGCCAGCAGTTTATATTCCGTAAATAGCAATCAGCCCCAGCATTTT. It yields the protein CASSLYSVNSNQPQHF. The chain uses TRBV27 and TRBJ1-5; D gene uncertain. Trimming stripped 1 base from V and 0 bases from J, with 10 bases between. The germline gives CDR1 MNHEY, CDR2 SMNVEV (reference sequence). The CDR3 length is 16 residues.

This chain links TRBV20-1 with TRBJ2-5; D not resolved. Germline V gene lookup returns CDR1 DFQATT and CDR2 SNEGSKA (reference sequence). The CDR3 is 12 amino acids. The CDR3 region has the DNA TGCAGCCCTGAAGGGCAGAAAGAGACCCAGTACTTC. Translation: CSPEGQKETQYF.

Many counts were recorded for this clone. The chain has TRBV5-1 and TRBJ2-7, with TRBD1 identical over 7 bases. The CDR3 totals 15 residues. The germline CDR1 and CDR2 sequences are SGHRS and YFSETQ. V lost 0 bases to trimming and J lost 3 bases; unmatched junction nucleotides: 6. The CDR3 coding sequence is TGCGCCAGCAGCTTGGCCTTTTCAGGGGGCTACGAGCAGTACTTC. As protein: CASSLAFSGGYEQYF.

The rearrangement uses TRBV20-1 and TRBJ1-5, with TRBD1 identical over 9 bases. CDR1 DFQATT and CDR2 SNEGSKA come from the germline V gene (reference sequence). V lost 5 bases to trimming and J lost 0 bases; unmatched junction nucleotides: 2. The CDR3 covers 14 residues. The CDR3 nucleotides are TGCAGTGCTGGGGGACAGGGTAGCAATCAGCCCCAGCATTTT. This codes for CSAGGQGSNQPQHF.

This clone was seen ten or more times. This could be a read error, since a much larger clone is one nucleotide away. V usage is TRBV7-9 and J usage is TRBJ2-5; either TRBD1 or TRBD2 may fit D (5 bases each). The CDR3 has 13 residues. The V end was cut by 5 bases, the J end by 4 bases, with 11 bases between. The germline gives CDR1 SEHNR, CDR2 FQNEAQ (reference sequence). For the CDR3, the DNA is TGTGCCAGCAGCCCGGGACCACGAGAGACCCAGTACTTC. Translating it yields CASSPGPRETQYF.

The chain combines TRBV11-2 with TRBJ2-1; TRBD2 matches 10 bases. This CDR3 has 17 amino acids. V lost 0 bases to trimming and J lost 8 bases; unmatched junction nucleotides: 10. Germline lookup yields CDR1 SGHAT and CDR2 FQNNGV. CDR3 nucleotide sequence: TGTGCCAGCAGCTTAGAGTGGGCGGCTAGCGGGAGTGATGAGCAGTTCTTC. It translates to CASSLEWAASGSDEQFF. The full variable domain, with the rest looked up from reference TRBV11-2 and TRBJ2-1, is EAGVAQSPRYKIIEKRQSVAFWCNPISGHATLYWYQQILGQGPKLLIQFQNNGVVDDSQLPKDRFSAERLKGVDSTLKIQPAKLEDSAVYLCASSLEWAASGSDEQFFGPGTRLTVL.

This clone was observed many times. J is TRBJ1-2 and V is TRBV6-1; D remains unclear. V lost 6 bases to trimming and J lost 4 bases, with 9 bases between them. Germline V lookup: CDR1 MNHNS, CDR2 SASEGT. The CDR3 length is 12 residues. CDR3 DNA: TGTGCCAGCAGCCGTCCACCCTATGGCTACACCTTC. It is translated as CASSRPPYGYTF.

This clone occurred many times. The chain combines TRBV12-3 or TRBV12-4 with TRBJ2-5; 10 bases match TRBD2. There are 15 residues in the CDR3. V trimming: 5 bases; J trimming: 5 bases; junction bases outside the gene matches: 8. Here the CDR3 DNA reads TGTGCCAGCAGTGTGACTAGCGGGTGGTCGGAGACCCAGTACTTC. Translation gives CASSVTSGWSETQYF.

This clone was counted ten times or more. V is TRBV28 and J is TRBJ2-2, with D perhaps matching TRBD1 or TRBD2 (5 bases each). The V end was cut by 1 base, the J end by 4 bases, with 10 bases between. The CDR3 spans 15 residues. In germline, CDR1 is MDHEN, CDR2 SYDVKM. DNA of the CDR3: TGTGCCAGCAGTTTATATGGGGGACCCACCGGGGAGCTGTTTTTT. Translation gives CASSLYGGPTGELFF.

This clone was counted at least ten times. In DNA form, the CDR3 reads TGTGCCTGGAACCAGAGGTACACTGAAGCTTTCTTT. It is translated as CAWNQRYTEAFF. The chain is built from TRBV30 and TRBJ1-1, with D hard to call. The CDR3 is 12 amino acids. V was pared by 4 bases and J by 3 bases, with 9 bases between. CDR1 is GTSNPN and CDR2 is SVGIG in the germline V gene (reference sequence).

This clone occurred many times. This chain joins TRBV5-6 and TRBJ1-5; D not resolved. CDR3 size: 12 residues. Germline CDR1 reads SGHDT; CDR2 reads YYEEEE. The V end lost 0 bases, the J end lost 7 bases, and 5 bases lay between the germline ends. CDR3 sequence: CASSLGAQPQHF. Written as DNA, the CDR3 is TGTGCCAGCAGCTTGGGGGCCCAGCCCCAGCATTTT.

This clone was recorded many times. J is TRBJ1-2 and V is TRBV28, with 7 bases fitting TRBD1. V lost 6 bases and J lost 4; bases outside the gene matches: 8. Per the germline V gene, CDR1 is MDHEN and CDR2 is SYDVKM. This CDR3 contains 14 residues. DNA of the CDR3: TGTGCCAGCAGGTCACAGGGGAGTGGCTATGGCTACACCTTC. Its translation: CASRSQGSGYGYTF.

This clone was seen many times. The V call is TRBV12-3 or TRBV12-4, the J call TRBJ1-5; 9 nucleotides align to TRBD1. V was pared by 6 bases and J by 4 bases, with 4 bases of the junction left unmatched. The CDR3 length is 14 residues. CDR3 sequence reads: CASRAGTGNQPQHF. The CDR3 DNA reads TGTGCCAGCAGGGCCGGGACAGGGAATCAGCCCCAGCATTTT.

This clone was recorded at least ten times. The J gene is TRBJ1-1, the V gene TRBV9; 7 bases are a match to TRBD1. CDR1 and CDR2 (germline): SGDLS, YYNGEE. The junction had 4 bases not matched to a gene; V was cut back by 1 base and J by 4 bases. The length of the CDR3 is 14 residues. The CDR3 protein is CASSVTGARTEAFF. The CDR3 DNA reads as TGTGCCAGCAGCGTAACAGGGGCCCGCACTGAAGCTTTCTTT.

The V call is TRBV29-1, the J call TRBJ2-6; TRBD1 aligns across 11 bases. The germline gives CDR1 SQVTM, CDR2 ANQGSEA. V dropped 6 bases and J dropped 0; count of bases not matched to a gene: 13. The CDR3 consists of 19 residues. The CDR3: CSVLGQGASRYSGANVLTF. CDR3 sequence (DNA): TGCAGCGTCCTAGGACAGGGGGCGAGTCGTTACTCTGGGGCCAACGTCCTGACTTTC.

This clone was seen repeatedly, ten times or more. A much larger clone differs by one base, so this may be a read error. The CDR3 here is CASSSAAGGRTDTQYF. CDR3 nucleotides: TGTGCCAGCAGCTCAGCTGCGGGAGGGCGCACAGATACGCAGTATTTT. The V and J genes are TRBV7-2 and TRBJ2-3; the match to TRBD2 covers 9 bases. Germline CDR1 and CDR2: SGHTA and FQGNSA. This CDR3 contains 16 residues. Losses at the gene ends were 4 bases for V and 1 base for J; bases not matched to a gene: 6.

This clone has ten or more counts. Other DNA sequences within the sample encode an identical CDR3. The rearrangement links TRBV6-1 to TRBJ1-5, with D unresolved. The germline gives CDR1 MNHNS, CDR2 SASEGT. Trimming removed 4 bases from V and 7 bases from J, with 8 bases in between. This CDR3 has 12 amino acids. The DNA of the CDR3 is TGTGCCAGCAGTGGGGGAGGACAGCCCCAGCATTTT. As protein: CASSGGGQPQHF.

The chain links TRBV5-4 to TRBJ1-2; no reliable D call. The CDR3 is made up of 14 amino acids. Germline loops: CDR1 SGHNT, CDR2 YYREEE (reference sequence). Trimming removed 1 base at V and 6 bases at J, with 13 bases between. CDR3 coding DNA: TGTGCCAGCAGCTTGACTTGGGCTCGGGATGGCTACACCTTC. Its translation is CASSLTWARDGYTF.

This clone was observed a handful of times. The chain carries TRBV20-1 and TRBJ2-3, with a possible D match to TRBD1 (6 bases). Germline loops: CDR1 DFQATT, CDR2 SNEGSKA (reference sequence). The CDR3 contains 15 residues. V lost 3 bases and J 0 bases, leaving 13 bases between the germline ends. The CDR3 coding sequence is TGCAGTGCTAGCGAAGGGGGAGTGAGCACAGATACGCAGTATTTT. Translated, it gives CSASEGGVSTDTQYF.

This clone was found many times. The J gene is TRBJ2-7, the V gene TRBV27; 10 bases align to TRBD2. V dropped 2 bases and J dropped 7; count of bases not matched to a gene: 5. This CDR3 is built from 14 residues. CDR1 MNHEY and CDR2 SMNVEV come from the germline V gene (reference sequence). CDR3: CASSLLAGAGEQYF. CDR3 coding DNA: TGTGCCAGCAGTTTACTAGCGGGAGCTGGGGAGCAGTACTTC.

This clone has more than one count but fewer than ten. The rearrangement joins TRBV5-1 to TRBJ1-2; 9 nucleotides agree with TRBD1. Losses at the gene ends were 2 bases for V and 4 bases for J; bases not matched to a gene: 15. CDR3 length: 18 amino acids. Germline loops: CDR1 SGHRS, CDR2 YFSETQ. Written as DNA, the CDR3 is TGCGCCAGCAGCTTTGGGGGACAGGGTAGCCTGGGTGGCTATGGCTACACCTTC. Its protein product is CASSFGGQGSLGGYGYTF.

This clone was picked up many times. J is TRBJ2-1 and V is TRBV4-1, with 9 bases fitting TRBD2. The ends lost 0 bases at V and 3 bases at J; junction bases unmatched: 6. CDR1 is MGHRA, CDR2 YSYEKL, per germline. The CDR3 has 17 amino acids. In DNA, the CDR3 is TGCGCCAGCAGCCAAGATAGGGCGGGAGGGTTCTACAATGAGCAGTTCTTC. Protein: CASSQDRAGGFYNEQFF.

To note about this clone: A read error may account for a junction end that differs from germline. V is TRBV5-4 and J is TRBJ2-2; 10 nucleotides line up with TRBD2. CDR3 length: 15 amino acids. Germline V gene data show CDR1 as SGHNT and CDR2 as YYREEE (reference sequence). The CDR3 is CASSYSGRPTGELFF. CDR3 DNA: TGTGCCAGCAGCTATAGCGGGAGGCCCACCGGCGAGCTGTTTTTT. Variable domain in full (rest from reference TRBV5-4 and TRBJ2-2): ETGVTQSPTHLIKTRGQQVTLRCSSQSGHNTVSWYQQALGQGPQFIFQYYREEENGRGNFPPRFSGLQFPNYSSELNVNALELDDSALYLCASSYSGRPTGELFFGEGSRLTVL.

This clone was counted many times. The chain combines TRBV4-1 with TRBJ2-5; no clear D gene. The CDR3 is 14 residues long. Germline V CDR1 and CDR2: MGHRA, YSYEKL. V was shortened by 1 base and J by 2 bases, with 8 bases between the two germline ends. Here the CDR3 reads CASSQVALQETQYF. CDR3 coding DNA: TGCGCCAGCAGCCAAGTGGCACTACAAGAGACCCAGTACTTC.

This clone showed up many times. Other nucleotide sequences from this sample produce the same CDR3. V is TRBV3-1 and J is TRBJ2-5, with D possibly matching TRBD2 (6 bases). CDR3 length equals 15 residues. Deletions cut 4 bases from V and 4 bases from J, with 16 bases between. Germline loops: CDR1 LGHDT, CDR2 YNNKEL (reference sequence). The CDR3 here is CASSPTRLVSETQYF. The CDR3 DNA is TGTGCCAGCAGCCCGACTAGATTAGTTTCAGAGACCCAGTACTTC.

This clone was detected many times. The chain employs TRBV30 and TRBJ1-5; 7 nucleotides line up with TRBD1. This CDR3 is built from 13 residues. V lost 8 bases, J lost 6 bases, and 10 bases stayed unmatched. The germline CDR1 and CDR2 sequences are GTSNPN and SVGIG (reference sequence). In nucleotides, the CDR3 is TGTGCCGTAGACAGGGCGGGGGGTCAGCCCCAGCATTTT. It encodes CAVDRAGGQPQHF.